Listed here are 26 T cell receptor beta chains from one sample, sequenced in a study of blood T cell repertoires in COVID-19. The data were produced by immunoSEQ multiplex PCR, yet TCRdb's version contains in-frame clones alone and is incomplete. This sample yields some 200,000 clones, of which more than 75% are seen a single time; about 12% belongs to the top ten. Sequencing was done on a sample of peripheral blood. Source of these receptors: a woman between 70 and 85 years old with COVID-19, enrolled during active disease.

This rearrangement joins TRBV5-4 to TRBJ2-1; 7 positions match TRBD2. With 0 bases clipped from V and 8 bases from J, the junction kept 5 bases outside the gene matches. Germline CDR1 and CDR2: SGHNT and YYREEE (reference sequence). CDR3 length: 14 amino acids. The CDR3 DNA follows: TGTGCCAGCAGCTTGGGACTAGCAAACGATGAGCAGTTCTTC. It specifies CASSLGLANDEQFF.

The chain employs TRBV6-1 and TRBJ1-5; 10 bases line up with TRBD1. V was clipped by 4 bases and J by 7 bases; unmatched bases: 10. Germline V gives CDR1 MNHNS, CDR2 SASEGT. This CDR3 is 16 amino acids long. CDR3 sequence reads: CASSATGTGAPQPQHF. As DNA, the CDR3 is TGTGCCAGCAGTGCCACCGGGACAGGGGCTCCCCAGCCCCAGCATTTT.

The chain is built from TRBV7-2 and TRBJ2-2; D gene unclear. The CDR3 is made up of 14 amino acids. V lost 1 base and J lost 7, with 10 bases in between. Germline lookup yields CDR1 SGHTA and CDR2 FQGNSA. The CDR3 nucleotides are TGTGCCAGCAGCTTAGATCGTGTAAACGGGGAGCTGTTTTTT. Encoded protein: CASSLDRVNGELFF.

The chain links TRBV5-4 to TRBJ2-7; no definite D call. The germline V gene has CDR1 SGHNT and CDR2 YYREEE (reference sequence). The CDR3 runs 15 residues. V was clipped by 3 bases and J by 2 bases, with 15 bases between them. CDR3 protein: CASSSKGRRPYEQYF. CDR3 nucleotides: TGTGCCAGCAGCTCCAAAGGCCGGAGACCCTACGAGCAGTACTTC.

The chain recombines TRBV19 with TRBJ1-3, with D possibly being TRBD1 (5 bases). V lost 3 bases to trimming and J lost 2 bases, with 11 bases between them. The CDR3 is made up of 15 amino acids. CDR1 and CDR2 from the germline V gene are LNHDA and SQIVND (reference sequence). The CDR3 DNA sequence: TGTGCCAGTAGTATCCAGGAGGGGACTGGAAACACCATATATTTT. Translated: CASSIQEGTGNTIYF. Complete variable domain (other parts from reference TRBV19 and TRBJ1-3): DGGITQSPKYLFRKEGQNVTLSCEQNLNHDAMYWYRQDPGQGLRLIYYSQIVNDFQKGDIAEGYSVSREKKESFPLTVTSAQKNPTAFYLCASSIQEGTGNTIYFGEGSWLTVV.

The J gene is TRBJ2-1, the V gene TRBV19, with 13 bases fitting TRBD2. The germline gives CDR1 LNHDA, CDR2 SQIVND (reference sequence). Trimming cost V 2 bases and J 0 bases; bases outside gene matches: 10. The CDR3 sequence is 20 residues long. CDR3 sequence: CASSIRVLAGGPLSYNEQFF. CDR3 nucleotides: TGTGCCAGTAGTATACGGGTACTAGCGGGAGGGCCCCTCTCCTACAATGAGCAGTTCTTC.

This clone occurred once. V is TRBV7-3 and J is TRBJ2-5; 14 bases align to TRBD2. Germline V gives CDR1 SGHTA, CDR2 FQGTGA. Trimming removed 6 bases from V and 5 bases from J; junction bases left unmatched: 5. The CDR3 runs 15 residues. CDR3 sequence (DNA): TGTGCCAGCAGTGGGACTAGCGGGAGTCAGGAGACCCAGTACTTC. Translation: CASSGTSGSQETQYF.

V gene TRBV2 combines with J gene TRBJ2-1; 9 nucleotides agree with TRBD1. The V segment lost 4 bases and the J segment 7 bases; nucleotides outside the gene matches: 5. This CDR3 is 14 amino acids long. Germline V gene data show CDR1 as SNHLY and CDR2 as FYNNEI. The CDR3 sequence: CASSAQGAGNEQFF. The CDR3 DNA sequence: TGTGCCAGCAGTGCACAGGGGGCGGGAAATGAGCAGTTCTTC.

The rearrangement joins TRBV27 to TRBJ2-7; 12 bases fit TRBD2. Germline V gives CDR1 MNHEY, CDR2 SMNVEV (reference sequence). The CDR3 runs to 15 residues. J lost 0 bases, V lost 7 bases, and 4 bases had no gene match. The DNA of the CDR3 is TGTGCCAGCAAGCTAGCGGGGGGGAGCTCCTACGAGCAGTACTTC. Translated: CASKLAGGSSYEQYF.

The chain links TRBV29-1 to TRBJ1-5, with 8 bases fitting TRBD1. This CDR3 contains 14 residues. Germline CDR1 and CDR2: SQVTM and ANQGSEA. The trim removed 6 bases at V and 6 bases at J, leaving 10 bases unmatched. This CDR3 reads CSVAGGAAGQPQHF. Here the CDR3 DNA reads TGCAGCGTAGCAGGGGGCGCGGCAGGTCAGCCCCAGCATTTT.

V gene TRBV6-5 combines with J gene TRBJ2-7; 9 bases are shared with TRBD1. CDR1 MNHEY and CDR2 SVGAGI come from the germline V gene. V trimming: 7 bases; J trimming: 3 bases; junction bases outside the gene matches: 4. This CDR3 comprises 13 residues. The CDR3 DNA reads TGTGCCAGCACTTGGACAGGGGTCTACGAGCAGTACTTC. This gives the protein CASTWTGVYEQYF.

CDR3: CASTPGGELFF. For the CDR3, the DNA is TGTGCCAGCACCCCGGGCGGGGAGCTGTTTTTT. The V gene is TRBV12-3 or TRBV12-4, the J gene TRBJ2-2; unclear D gene. Trimming removed 7 bases at V and 7 bases at J, with 7 bases between. The length of the CDR3 is 11 residues.

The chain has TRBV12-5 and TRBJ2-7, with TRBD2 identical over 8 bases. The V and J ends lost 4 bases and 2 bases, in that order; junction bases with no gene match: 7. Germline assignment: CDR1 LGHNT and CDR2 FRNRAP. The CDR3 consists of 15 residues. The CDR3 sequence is CASGSLREGPYEQYF. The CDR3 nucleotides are TGTGCTAGTGGTTCCCTACGGGAGGGCCCCTACGAGCAGTACTTC.

The CDR3 DNA follows: TGTGCCAGCTCACCTGCAGTAAGCTCCTACGAGCAGTACTTC. Its translation: CASSPAVSSYEQYF. The chain has TRBV18 and TRBJ2-7; D unresolved. The CDR3 covers 14 residues. CDR1 KGHSH and CDR2 LQKENI come from the germline V gene. The ends were cut back, 3 bases at V and 0 bases at J, with 9 bases in the middle.

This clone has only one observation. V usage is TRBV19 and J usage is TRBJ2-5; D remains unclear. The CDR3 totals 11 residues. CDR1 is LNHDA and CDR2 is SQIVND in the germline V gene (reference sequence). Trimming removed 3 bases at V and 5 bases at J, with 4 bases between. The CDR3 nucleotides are TGTGCCAGTAGTATGCGGGAGACCCAGTACTTC. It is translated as CASSMRETQYF.

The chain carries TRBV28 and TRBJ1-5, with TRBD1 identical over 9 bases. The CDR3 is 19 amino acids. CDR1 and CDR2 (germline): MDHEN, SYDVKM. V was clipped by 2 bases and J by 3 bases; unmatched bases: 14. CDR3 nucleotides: TGTGCCAGCAGTTTAAGTCCCGGGACAGGGTCCCGATACAATCAGCCCCAGCATTTT. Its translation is CASSLSPGTGSRYNQPQHF.

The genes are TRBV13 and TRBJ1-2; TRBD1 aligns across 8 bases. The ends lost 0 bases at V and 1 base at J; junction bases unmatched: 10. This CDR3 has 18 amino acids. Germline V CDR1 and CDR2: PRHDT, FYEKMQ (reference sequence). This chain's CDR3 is CASSLGRDWTGSNYGYTF. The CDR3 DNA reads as TGTGCCAGCAGCTTAGGTAGGGACTGGACAGGGAGTAACTATGGCTACACCTTC.

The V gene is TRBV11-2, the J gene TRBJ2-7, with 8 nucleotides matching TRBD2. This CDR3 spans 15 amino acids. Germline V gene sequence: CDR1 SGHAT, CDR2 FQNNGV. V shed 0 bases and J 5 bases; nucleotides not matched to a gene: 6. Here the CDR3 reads CASSLEPAGENEQYF. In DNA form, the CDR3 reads TGTGCCAGCAGCTTAGAACCAGCGGGAGAGAACGAGCAGTACTTC.

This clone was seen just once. The CDR3 bases are TGTGCCATCGAGGACAGGGGGACCTACAATGAGCAGTTCTTC. This gives the protein CAIEDRGTYNEQFF. V usage is TRBV10-3 and J usage is TRBJ2-1, with 10 positions matching TRBD1. This CDR3 has 14 amino acids. Germline-derived CDR1 and CDR2 are ENHRY and SYGVKD. Losses at the gene ends were 8 bases for V and 2 bases for J; bases not matched to a gene: 3.

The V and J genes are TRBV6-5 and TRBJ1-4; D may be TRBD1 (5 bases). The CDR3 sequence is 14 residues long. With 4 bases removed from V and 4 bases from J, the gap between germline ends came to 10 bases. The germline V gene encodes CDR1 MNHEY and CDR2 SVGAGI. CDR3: CASSSVGVNEKLFF. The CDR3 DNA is TGTGCCAGCAGTTCCGTAGGGGTTAATGAAAAACTGTTTTTT.

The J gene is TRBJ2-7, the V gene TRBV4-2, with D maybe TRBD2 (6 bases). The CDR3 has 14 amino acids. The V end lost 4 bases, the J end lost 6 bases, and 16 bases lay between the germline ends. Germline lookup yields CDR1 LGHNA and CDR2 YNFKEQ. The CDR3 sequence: CASSPYPGLPEQYF. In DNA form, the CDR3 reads TGTGCCAGCAGCCCGTATCCGGGACTTCCCGAGCAGTACTTC.

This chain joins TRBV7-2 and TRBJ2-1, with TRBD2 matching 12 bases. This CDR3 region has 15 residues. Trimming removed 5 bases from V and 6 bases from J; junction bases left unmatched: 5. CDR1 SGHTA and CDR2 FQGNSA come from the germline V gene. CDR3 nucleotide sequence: TGTGCCAGCAGCAAACCTAGCGGGAGGGCCAATGAGCAGTTCTTC. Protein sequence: CASSKPSGRANEQFF. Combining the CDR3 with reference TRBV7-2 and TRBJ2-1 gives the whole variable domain GAGVSQSPSNKVTEKGKDVELRCDPISGHTALYWYRQSLGQGLEFLIYFQGNSAPDKSGLPSDRFSAERTGGSVSTLTIQRTQQEDSAVYLCASSKPSGRANEQFFGPGTRLTVL.

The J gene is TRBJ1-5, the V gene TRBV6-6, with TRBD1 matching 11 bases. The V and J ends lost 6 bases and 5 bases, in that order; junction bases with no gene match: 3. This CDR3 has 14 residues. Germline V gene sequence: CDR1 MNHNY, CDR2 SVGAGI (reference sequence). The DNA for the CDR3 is TGTGCCAGCAGCCAGGACAGGGGGCATCAGCCCCAGCATTTT. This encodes CASSQDRGHQPQHF.

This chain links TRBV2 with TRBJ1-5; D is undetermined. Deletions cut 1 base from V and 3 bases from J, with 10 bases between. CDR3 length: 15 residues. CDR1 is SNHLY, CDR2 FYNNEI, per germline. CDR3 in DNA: TGTGCCAGCAGTGAAGGTGGGCTCCCCAATCAGCCCCAGCATTTT. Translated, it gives CASSEGGLPNQPQHF.

The CDR3: CASSTREGADTQYF. As DNA, the CDR3 is TGTGCCAGTAGTACGCGGGAGGGGGCAGATACGCAGTATTTT. This chain joins TRBV19 and TRBJ2-3, with TRBD2 matching over 9 bases. The V segment lost 4 bases and the J segment 4 bases; nucleotides outside the gene matches: 3. The germline V gene has CDR1 LNHDA and CDR2 SQIVND (reference sequence). This CDR3 has 14 residues.

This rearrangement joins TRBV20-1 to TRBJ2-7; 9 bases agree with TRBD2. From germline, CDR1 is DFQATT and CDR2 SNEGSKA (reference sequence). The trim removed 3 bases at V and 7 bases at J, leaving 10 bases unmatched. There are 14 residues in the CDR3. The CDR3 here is CSASIAGGPGEQYF. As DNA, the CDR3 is TGCAGTGCTAGTATCGCGGGAGGGCCTGGTGAGCAGTACTTC.